This T cell receptor beta chain was found in a study of cytomegalovirus exposure and HLA in healthy donors. Study results and limitations: Several of the most significant clusters were apparently associated with common viral pathogens in a later analysis. An analysis that was carried out later associated about 17,000 TCR beta sequences with HLA alleles at 0.05 false discovery rate.

In the PCR, 60 Vbeta and 13 Jbeta primers were used. Sequenced by immunoSEQ multiplex PCR; TCRdb stores in-frame clones only, minus some. The repertoire holds 87,000 or so clones, 75% to 85% seen once, with approximately 4.4% in the top ten. CDR3 size: 16 residues. Germline V lookup: CDR1 SGHNT, CDR2 YYREEE (reference sequence). Nominally healthy donors provided the samples, though records likely missed some immune exposures. Of note for this clone: Its antigen remains unknown. Germline and junction disagree at one end, which may indicate a read error.

The chain carries TRBV5-4 and TRBJ1-1; D is unresolved. Specimen: PBMCs. The receptor's source is a woman aged 40 to 50 in good health and CMV-seronegative. CDR3 sequence (DNA): TGTGCCAGCGGCTTCCCGGGTCGGTCTGTGAACACTGAAGCTTTCTTT. Its protein is CASGFPGRSVNTEAFF.